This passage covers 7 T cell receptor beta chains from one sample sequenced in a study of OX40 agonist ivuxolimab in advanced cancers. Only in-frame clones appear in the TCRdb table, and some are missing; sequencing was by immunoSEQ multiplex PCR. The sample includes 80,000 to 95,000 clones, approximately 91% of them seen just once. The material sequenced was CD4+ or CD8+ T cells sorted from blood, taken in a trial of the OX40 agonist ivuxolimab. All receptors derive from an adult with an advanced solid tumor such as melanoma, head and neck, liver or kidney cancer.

The CDR3 spells CAISVQGQNTEAFF. The DNA for the CDR3 is TGTGCCATCAGCGTCCAGGGCCAGAACACTGAAGCTTTCTTT. The chain employs TRBV10-3 and TRBJ1-1, with TRBD1 as a possible D gene (5 bases). The CDR3 spans 14 residues. Germline V lookup: CDR1 ENHRY, CDR2 SYGVKD. Trimming took 6 bases from V and 1 from J, leaving 12 bases between them.

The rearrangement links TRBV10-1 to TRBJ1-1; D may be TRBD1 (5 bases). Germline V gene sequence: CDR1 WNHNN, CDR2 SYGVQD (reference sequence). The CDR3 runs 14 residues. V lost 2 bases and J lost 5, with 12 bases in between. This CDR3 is CASSEGQGGTEAFF. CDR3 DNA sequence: TGCGCCAGCAGTGAGGGGCAGGGTGGGACTGAAGCTTTCTTT.

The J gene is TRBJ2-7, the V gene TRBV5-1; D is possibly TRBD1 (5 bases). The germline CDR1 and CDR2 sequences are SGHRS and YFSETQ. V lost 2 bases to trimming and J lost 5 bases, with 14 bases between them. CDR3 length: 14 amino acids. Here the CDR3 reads CASSLFQGRDEQYF. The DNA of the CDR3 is TGCGCCAGCAGCTTATTCCAGGGAAGGGACGAGCAGTACTTC.

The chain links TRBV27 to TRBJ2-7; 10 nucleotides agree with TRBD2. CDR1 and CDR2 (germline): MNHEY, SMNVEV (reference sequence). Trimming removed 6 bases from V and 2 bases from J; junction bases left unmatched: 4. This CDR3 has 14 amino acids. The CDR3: CASRTSGYTYEQYF. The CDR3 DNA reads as TGTGCCAGCAGGACTAGCGGGTATACCTACGAGCAGTACTTC.

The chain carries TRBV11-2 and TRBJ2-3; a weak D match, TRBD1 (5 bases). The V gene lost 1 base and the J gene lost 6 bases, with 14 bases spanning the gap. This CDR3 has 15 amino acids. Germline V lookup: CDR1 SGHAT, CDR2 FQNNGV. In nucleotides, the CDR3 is TGTGCCAGCAGCTTAGGTGTAGGGGCAATGGATACGCAGTATTTT. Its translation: CASSLGVGAMDTQYF.

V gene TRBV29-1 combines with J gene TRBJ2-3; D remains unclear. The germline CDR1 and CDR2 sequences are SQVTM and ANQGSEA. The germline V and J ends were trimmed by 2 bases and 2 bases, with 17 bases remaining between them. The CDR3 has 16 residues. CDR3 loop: CSVESSRLGSTDTQYF. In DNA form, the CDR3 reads TGCAGCGTTGAATCGTCTAGGCTAGGATCCACAGATACGCAGTATTTT.

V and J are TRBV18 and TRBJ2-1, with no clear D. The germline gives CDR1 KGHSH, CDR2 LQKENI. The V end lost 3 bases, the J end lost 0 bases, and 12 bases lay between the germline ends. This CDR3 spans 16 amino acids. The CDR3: CASSPVGWSSYNEQFF. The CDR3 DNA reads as TGTGCCAGCTCACCCGTCGGTTGGAGCTCCTACAATGAGCAGTTCTTC.